Presented here are 27 T cell receptor beta chains from one specimen sequenced in a study of OX40 agonist ivuxolimab in advanced cancers. Measured with immunoSEQ multiplex PCR; TCRdb has only the in-frame clones, and not every one. The data contain more than 55,000 clones, around 86% of them singletons. The sample consisted of CD4+ or CD8+ T cells sorted from blood, taken in a trial of the OX40 agonist ivuxolimab. All receptors come from an adult with an advanced solid tumor such as melanoma, head and neck, liver or kidney cancer.

A single count supports this clone. V gene TRBV19 combines with J gene TRBJ2-3; 10 bases fit TRBD1. V lost 5 bases, J lost 2 bases, and 7 bases stayed unmatched. The CDR3 consists of 16 residues. Germline V gene lookup returns CDR1 LNHDA and CDR2 SQIVND (reference sequence). The CDR3 region is CASSSGQGVPTDTQYF. The CDR3 DNA is TGTGCCAGTAGTTCCGGACAGGGGGTCCCCACAGATACGCAGTATTTT.

This clone was seen once. V is TRBV4-1 and J is TRBJ2-3; 12 nucleotides agree with TRBD2. Unmatched junction bases numbered 7, after V lost 4 bases and J lost 5 bases. The CDR3 runs to 16 residues. Germline assignment: CDR1 MGHRA and CDR2 YSYEKL. The CDR3 is CASSPRTSGERDTQYF. CDR3 sequence (DNA): TGCGCCAGCAGCCCGCGGACTAGCGGGGAACGAGATACGCAGTATTTT.

This rearrangement joins TRBV7-2 to TRBJ2-1; TRBD1 matches 7 bases. Trimming cost V 0 bases and J 6 bases; bases outside gene matches: 5. Germline V gene sequence: CDR1 SGHTA, CDR2 FQGNSA. This CDR3 has 15 amino acids. For the CDR3, the DNA is TGTGCCAGCAGCTTAGCCCTGACAGGGAGCAATGAGCAGTTCTTC. Residues: CASSLALTGSNEQFF. The whole variable domain, remainder taken from reference TRBV7-2 and TRBJ2-1, is GAGVSQSPSNKVTEKGKDVELRCDPISGHTALYWYRQSLGQGLEFLIYFQGNSAPDKSGLPSDRFSAERTGGSVSTLTIQRTQQEDSAVYLCASSLALTGSNEQFFGPGTRLTVL.

The CDR3 region has the DNA TGTGCCAGCAGTGAAGTTCAAGTGTACGAGCAGTACTTC. Translation: CASSEVQVYEQYF. The chain recombines TRBV6-1 with TRBJ2-7; D gene uncertain. The CDR3 is 13 amino acids. Trimming took 1 base from V and 4 from J, leaving 8 bases between them. Germline CDR1 MNHNS, CDR2 SASEGT.

The V gene is TRBV5-1, the J gene TRBJ2-5; D may match TRBD1 or TRBD2 (6 bases each). Germline CDR1 and CDR2: SGHRS and YFSETQ. Trimming cost V 5 bases and J 4 bases, with 15 bases left between them. The CDR3 runs 14 residues. The CDR3 spells CASRGGRFGETQYF. In DNA, the CDR3 is TGCGCCAGCAGGGGGGGCCGGTTCGGAGAGACCCAGTACTTC.

The CDR3 loop reads CASSYVGGSGNTIYF. The DNA for the CDR3 is TGTGCCAGCAGTTACGTGGGGGGCTCTGGAAACACCATATATTTT. The rearrangement joins TRBV6-5 to TRBJ1-3, with a tentative D call TRBD1 (5 bases). The ends were cut back, 2 bases at V and 0 bases at J, with 8 bases in the middle. Germline V CDR1 and CDR2: MNHEY, SVGAGI. The CDR3 is made up of 15 amino acids.

This clone occurred a few times. This sequence joins TRBV29-1 and TRBJ2-1; D gene uncertain. Trimming stripped 6 bases from V and 10 bases from J, with 13 bases between. The V gene's germline CDR1 is SQVTM and CDR2 ANQGSEA. This CDR3 has 11 amino acids. The chain's CDR3 is CSVPEAREQFF. CDR3 bases: TGCAGCGTCCCCGAGGCTAGGGAGCAGTTCTTC.

In this sample, this clone turned up a few times. This chain uses TRBV6-6 with TRBJ2-2; D is ambiguous. The germline V gene encodes CDR1 MNHNY and CDR2 SVGAGI (reference sequence). V lost 6 bases, J lost 4 bases, and 15 bases lay in between. The CDR3 consists of 15 residues. Here the CDR3 reads CASSTPHHSTGELFF. CDR3 in DNA: TGTGCCAGCAGCACCCCTCATCACAGCACCGGGGAGCTGTTTTTT.

The chain combines TRBV7-3 with TRBJ2-1; TRBD2 matches at 7 bases. This CDR3 contains 15 residues. V lost 0 bases to trimming and J lost 1 base; unmatched junction nucleotides: 0. Germline V gene data show CDR1 as SGHTA and CDR2 as FQGTGA. The CDR3 DNA sequence: TGTGCCAGCAGCTTAACGGGGGGGTCCTACAATGAGCAGTTCTTC. It specifies CASSLTGGSYNEQFF. The complete variable domain, with remaining parts taken from reference TRBV7-3 and TRBJ2-1, reads GAGVSQTPSNKVTEKGKYVELRCDPISGHTALYWYRQSLGQGPEFLIYFQGTGAADDSGLPNDRFFAVRPEGSVSTLKIQRTERGDSAVYLCASSLTGGSYNEQFFGPGTRLTVL.

This chain uses TRBV2 with TRBJ2-1; 8 nucleotides agree with TRBD2. This CDR3 spans 16 amino acids. The V and J ends lost 6 bases and 6 bases, in that order; junction bases with no gene match: 13. Germline CDR1 SNHLY, CDR2 FYNNEI. The CDR3 region is CASRPRAGGNSNEQFF. The CDR3 bases are TGTGCCAGCAGACCGAGGGCGGGAGGTAATAGCAATGAGCAGTTCTTC.

The rearrangement joins TRBV9 to TRBJ2-5; D uncertain. Deletions cut 0 bases from V and 2 bases from J, with 8 bases between. Germline V CDR1 and CDR2: SGDLS, YYNGEE. The CDR3 has 14 amino acids. This CDR3 is CASSVASNQETQYF. DNA of the CDR3: TGTGCCAGCAGCGTAGCAAGTAATCAAGAGACCCAGTACTTC.

The chain recombines TRBV11-2 with TRBJ2-3, with 8 bases lining up with TRBD2. The CDR3 runs 16 residues. V shed 1 base and J 2 bases; nucleotides not matched to a gene: 5. In germline, CDR1 is SGHAT, CDR2 FQNNGV. The CDR3 spells CASSLVSSGNTDTQYF. The CDR3 region has the DNA TGTGCCAGCAGCTTAGTTAGTAGCGGGAACACAGATACGCAGTATTTT.

This chain uses TRBV6-6 with TRBJ2-5; a weak D match, TRBD2 (7 bases). The CDR3 loop spans 13 amino acids. CDR1 and CDR2 from the germline V gene are MNHNY and SVGAGI (reference sequence). V was trimmed by 9 bases and J by 4 bases, leaving 15 bases between them. In DNA, the CDR3 is TGTGCCAGAGGGGCAGGGGAGGGAGAGACCCAGTACTTC. This sequence encodes CARGAGEGETQYF.

The chain is built from TRBV10-3 and TRBJ2-1; D remains ambiguous. V dropped 7 bases and J dropped 8 bases, with 12 bases sitting between them. The CDR3 sequence is 12 residues long. Germline V lookup: CDR1 ENHRY, CDR2 SYGVKD. CDR3 sequence: CAINGGADEQFF. CDR3 nucleotide sequence: TGTGCCATCAACGGCGGCGCCGATGAGCAGTTCTTC.

This clone was seen once. J is TRBJ2-1 and V is TRBV4-1, with TRBD2 matching 7 bases. The CDR3 is 18 residues long. With 0 bases clipped from V and 8 bases from J, the junction kept 16 bases outside the gene matches. Germline lookup yields CDR1 MGHRA and CDR2 YSYEKL. This CDR3 reads CASSQDLRRQLGRDEQFF. CDR3 coding DNA: TGCGCCAGCAGCCAAGATCTCAGGAGACAGTTAGGGAGGGATGAGCAGTTCTTC.

J is TRBJ1-2 and V is TRBV28; D is uncertain. Per germline, CDR1 MDHEN and CDR2 SYDVKM. The CDR3 is 15 amino acids. V was cut by 7 bases and J by 4 bases, with 19 bases left in between. The CDR3 coding sequence is TGTGCCAGCACCGTCGAGGGCTCGGGTGGCTATGGCTACACCTTC. Protein: CASTVEGSGGYGYTF.

The chain has TRBV5-4 and TRBJ2-1; D assignment may be TRBD1 or TRBD2 (6 bases each). The CDR3 totals 16 residues. CDR1 is SGHNT and CDR2 is YYREEE in the germline V gene (reference sequence). V gave up 0 bases and J gave up 4 bases, with 14 bases separating them. Written as DNA, the CDR3 is TGTGCCAGCAGCTTGGCCTCGAGGGGGGTGTACAATGAGCAGTTCTTC. Translated, it gives CASSLASRGVYNEQFF.

V is TRBV11-2 and J is TRBJ1-5, with D perhaps matching TRBD1 (5 bases). The germline V gene encodes CDR1 SGHAT and CDR2 FQNNGV. The V gene lost 5 bases and the J gene lost 6 bases, with 20 bases spanning the gap. The CDR3 length is 16 residues. The CDR3 sequence is CASSPRGDRLSQPQHF. The CDR3 DNA follows: TGTGCCAGCAGCCCACGGGGGGACCGTCTAAGTCAGCCCCAGCATTTT.

This clone has a single count. The rearrangement joins TRBV20-1 to TRBJ2-7, with D perhaps matching TRBD2 (5 bases). The CDR3 has 11 residues. V was trimmed by 6 bases and J by 4 bases, leaving 10 bases between them. From germline, CDR1 is DFQATT and CDR2 SNEGSKA (reference sequence). DNA for the CDR3: TGCAGTGCCCGGGGTGAATACGAGCAGTACTTC. It translates to CSARGEYEQYF.

V gene TRBV18 combines with J gene TRBJ2-1; D remains ambiguous. CDR1 and CDR2 (germline): KGHSH, LQKENI. Trimming took 0 bases from V and 9 from J, leaving 9 bases between them. The CDR3 extends over 13 amino acids. CDR3 sequence: CASSPPVQSEQFF. CDR3 nucleotide sequence: TGTGCCAGCTCACCACCAGTACAAAGTGAGCAGTTCTTC. Full variable domain (rest looked up from reference TRBV18 and TRBJ2-1): NAGVMQNPRHLVRRRGQEARLRCSPMKGHSHVYWYRQLPEEGLKFMVYLQKENIIDESGMPKERFSAEFPKEGPSILRIQQVVRGDSAAYFCASSPPVQSEQFFGPGTRLTVL.

Here the CDR3 DNA reads TGTGCCAGTACACGGGACACCGGGGAGCTGTTTTTT. Translated, it gives CASTRDTGELFF. The V gene is TRBV19, the J gene TRBJ2-2; D remains unclear. CDR3 length: 12 amino acids. V was trimmed by 7 bases and J by 3 bases, leaving 6 bases between them. Per germline, CDR1 LNHDA and CDR2 SQIVND (reference sequence). The full variable domain, completed using reference TRBV19 and TRBJ2-2, is DGGITQSPKYLFRKEGQNVTLSCEQNLNHDAMYWYRQDPGQGLRLIYYSQIVNDFQKGDIAEGYSVSREKKESFPLTVTSAQKNPTAFYLCASTRDTGELFFGEGSRLTVL.

The rearrangement links TRBV7-2 to TRBJ1-2; 10 nucleotides match TRBD1. V lost 7 bases, J lost 7 bases, and 6 bases stayed unmatched. The CDR3 consists of 13 residues. CDR1 is SGHTA, CDR2 FQGNSA, per germline. CDR3 residues: CASTRQGASGYTF. The CDR3 bases are TGTGCCAGCACCCGACAGGGGGCCTCTGGCTACACCTTC.

CDR3 amino acids: CASSLDGQASGGNEQFF. CDR3 DNA: TGTGCCAGCAGCTTAGATGGTCAAGCTAGCGGGGGGAATGAGCAGTTCTTC. The genes are TRBV7-6 and TRBJ2-1, with 11 bases fitting TRBD2. The germline V gene has CDR1 SGHVS and CDR2 FNYEAQ. The length of the CDR3 is 17 residues. Trimming took 1 base from V and 7 from J; bases not matched to a gene: 9.

The J gene is TRBJ2-7, the V gene TRBV18, with TRBD2 identical over 7 bases. The CDR3 has 14 amino acids. The germline gives CDR1 KGHSH, CDR2 LQKENI. J lost 2 bases, V lost 6 bases, and 7 bases had no gene match. The CDR3 sequence is CASSLSGLTYEQYF. In DNA form, the CDR3 reads TGTGCCAGCTCGCTTAGCGGGCTTACCTACGAGCAGTACTTC.

CDR3 residues: CASSQLTGTGKPQHF. The CDR3 bases are TGTGCCAGCAGCCAGCTAACAGGGACTGGAAAGCCCCAGCATTTT. V is TRBV7-2 and J is TRBJ1-5, with D possibly being TRBD1 (6 bases). The CDR3 runs 15 residues. V was shortened by 5 bases and J by 8 bases, with 19 bases between the two germline ends. The germline V gene has CDR1 SGHTA and CDR2 FQGNSA.

The V and J genes are TRBV5-1 and TRBJ2-5; D perhaps matches TRBD2 (6 bases). Germline CDR1 SGHRS, CDR2 YFSETQ. The CDR3 contains 13 residues. Trimming removed 4 bases from V and 2 bases from J, with 9 bases in between. The DNA for the CDR3 is TGCGCCAGCAGCGACAGCGGGCAAGAGACCCAGTACTTC. Translated, it gives CASSDSGQETQYF.

The CDR3 region has the DNA TGCAGCGGCCAGCAGGGTTTGAACACTGAAGCTTTCTTT. This encodes CSGQQGLNTEAFF. The V gene is TRBV29-1, the J gene TRBJ1-1; maybe TRBD1 (5 bases). V lost 7 bases, J lost 0 bases, and 12 bases lay in between. Germline V gene sequence: CDR1 SQVTM, CDR2 ANQGSEA. The CDR3 loop spans 13 amino acids.